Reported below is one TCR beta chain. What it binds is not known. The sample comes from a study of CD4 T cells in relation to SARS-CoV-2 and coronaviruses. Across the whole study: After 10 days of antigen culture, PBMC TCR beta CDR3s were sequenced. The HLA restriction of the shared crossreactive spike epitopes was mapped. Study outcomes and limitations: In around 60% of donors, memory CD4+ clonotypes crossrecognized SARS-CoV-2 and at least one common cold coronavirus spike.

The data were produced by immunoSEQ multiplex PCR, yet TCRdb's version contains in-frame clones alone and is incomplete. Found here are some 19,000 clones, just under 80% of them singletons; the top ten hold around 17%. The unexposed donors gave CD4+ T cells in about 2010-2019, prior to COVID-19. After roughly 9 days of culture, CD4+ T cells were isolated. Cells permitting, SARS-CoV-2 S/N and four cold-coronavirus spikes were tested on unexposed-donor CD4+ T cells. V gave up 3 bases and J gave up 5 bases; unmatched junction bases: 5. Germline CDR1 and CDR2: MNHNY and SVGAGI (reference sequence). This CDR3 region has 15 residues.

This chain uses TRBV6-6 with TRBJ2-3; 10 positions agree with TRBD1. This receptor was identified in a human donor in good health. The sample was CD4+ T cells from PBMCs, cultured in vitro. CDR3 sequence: CASSYDRGPRDTQYF. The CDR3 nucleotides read TGTGCCAGCAGTTATGACAGGGGGCCTAGAGATACGCAGTATTTT.